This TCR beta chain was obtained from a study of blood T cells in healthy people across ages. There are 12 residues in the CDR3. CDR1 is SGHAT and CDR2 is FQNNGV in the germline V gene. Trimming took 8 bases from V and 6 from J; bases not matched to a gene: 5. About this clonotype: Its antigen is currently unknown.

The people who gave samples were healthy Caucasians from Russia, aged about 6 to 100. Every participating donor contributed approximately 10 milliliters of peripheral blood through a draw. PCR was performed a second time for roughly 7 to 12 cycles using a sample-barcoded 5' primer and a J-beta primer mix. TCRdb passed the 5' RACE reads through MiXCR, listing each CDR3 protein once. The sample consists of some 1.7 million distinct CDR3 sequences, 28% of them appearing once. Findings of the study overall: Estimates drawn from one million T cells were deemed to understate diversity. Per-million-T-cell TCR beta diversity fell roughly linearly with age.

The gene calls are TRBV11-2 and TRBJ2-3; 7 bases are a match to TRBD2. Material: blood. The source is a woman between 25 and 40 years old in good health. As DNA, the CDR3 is TGTGCCAGCGGGGGACTACAGGATACGCAGTATTTT. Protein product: CASGGLQDTQYF.